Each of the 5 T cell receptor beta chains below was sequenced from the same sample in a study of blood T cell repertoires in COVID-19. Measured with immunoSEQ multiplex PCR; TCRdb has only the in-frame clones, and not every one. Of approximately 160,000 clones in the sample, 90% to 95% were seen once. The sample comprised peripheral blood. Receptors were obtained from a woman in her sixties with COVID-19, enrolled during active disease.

CDR3 loop: CASSLVASNTGELFF. The CDR3 DNA reads TGCGCCAGCAGCTTGGTGGCCTCGAACACCGGGGAGCTGTTTTTT. The chain combines TRBV5-1 with TRBJ2-2; no clear D gene. The CDR3 has 15 amino acids. CDR1 is SGHRS and CDR2 is YFSETQ in the germline V gene. V gave up 0 bases and J gave up 0 bases, with 6 bases separating them. Together with reference TRBV5-1 and TRBJ2-2, the CDR3 gives the full variable domain: KAGVTQTPRYLIKTRGQQVTLSCSPISGHRSVSWYQQTPGQGLQFLFEYFSETQRNKGNFPGRFSGRQFSNSRSEMNVSTLELGDSALYLCASSLVASNTGELFFGEGSRLTVL.

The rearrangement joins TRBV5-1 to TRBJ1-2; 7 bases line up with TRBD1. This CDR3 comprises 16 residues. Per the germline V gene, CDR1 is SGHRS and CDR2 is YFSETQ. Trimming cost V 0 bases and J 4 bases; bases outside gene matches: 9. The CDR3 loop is CASSLADRAAGYGYTF. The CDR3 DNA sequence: TGCGCCAGCAGCTTGGCAGACAGGGCCGCTGGCTATGGCTACACCTTC. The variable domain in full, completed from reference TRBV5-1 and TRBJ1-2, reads KAGVTQTPRYLIKTRGQQVTLSCSPISGHRSVSWYQQTPGQGLQFLFEYFSETQRNKGNFPGRFSGRQFSNSRSEMNVSTLELGDSALYLCASSLADRAAGYGYTFGSGTRLTVV.

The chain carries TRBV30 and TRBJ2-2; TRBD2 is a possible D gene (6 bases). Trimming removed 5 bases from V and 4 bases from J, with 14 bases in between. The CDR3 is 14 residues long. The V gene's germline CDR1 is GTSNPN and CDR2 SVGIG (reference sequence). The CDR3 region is CAWGGRARTGELFF. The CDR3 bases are TGTGCCTGGGGAGGGCGGGCCCGCACCGGGGAGCTGTTTTTT. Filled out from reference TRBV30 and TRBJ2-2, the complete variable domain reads SQTIHQWPATLVQPVGSPLSLECTVEGTSNPNLYWYRQAAGRGLQLLFYSVGIGQISSEVPQNLSASRPQDRQFILSSKKLLLSDSGFYLCAWGGRARTGELFFGEGSRLTVL.

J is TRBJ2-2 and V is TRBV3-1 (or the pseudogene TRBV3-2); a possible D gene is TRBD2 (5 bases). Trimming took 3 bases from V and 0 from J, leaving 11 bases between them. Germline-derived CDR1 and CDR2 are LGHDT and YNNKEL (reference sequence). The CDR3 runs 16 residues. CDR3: CASSHGSATNTGELFF. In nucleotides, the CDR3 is TGTGCCAGCAGCCACGGTAGCGCTACGAACACCGGGGAGCTGTTTTTT.

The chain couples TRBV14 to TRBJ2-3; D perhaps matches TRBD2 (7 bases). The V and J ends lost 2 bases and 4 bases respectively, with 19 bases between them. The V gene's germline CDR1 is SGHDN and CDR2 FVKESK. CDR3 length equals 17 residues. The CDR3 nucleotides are TGTGCCAGCAGCCAATTTGGGGGCCGGGCGGGGGCAGATACGCAGTATTTT. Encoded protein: CASSQFGGRAGADTQYF.